The 29 T cell receptor beta chains reported below all come from one sample, sequenced in a study of molecular identifiers for immune sequencing clone quantification. TCRdb processed the PCR reads anew with MiXCR; each CDR3 protein has one entry. The sample holds more than 450,000 distinct CDR3 sequences, about 25% seen once. Specimen: naive CD8+ T cells from blood, with Jurkat cell RNA spiked in. As to subset: FACS-sorted CD8+CD4-CCR7+CD45RA+ naive T cells. These receptors all come from a human donor in good health. Some libraries in this study had Jurkat cell RNA spiked in.

A remark on this clonotype: This may be a read error: a much more frequent sequence differs by one nucleotide. This likely comes from a read error, as the CDR3 has no conserved phenylalanine or tryptophan at its end. The V and J genes are TRBV28 and TRBJ1-5, with 8 bases fitting TRBD1. Germline CDR1 is MDHEN and CDR2 is SYDVKM. The CDR3 loop spans 16 amino acids. Trimming removed 5 bases from V and 3 bases from J; junction bases left unmatched: 9. The CDR3 nucleotides are TGTGCCAGCAGTCCGAACCCGGGACAGGCCAATCAGCCCCAGCATTCT. Residues: CASSPNPGQANQPQHS.

The chain couples TRBV2 to TRBJ2-5; 8 bases agree with TRBD1. Germline assignment: CDR1 SNHLY and CDR2 FYNNEI. This CDR3 spans 14 amino acids. Trimming took 8 bases from V and 3 from J; bases not matched to a gene: 8. Written as DNA, the CDR3 is TGTGCCAGCGGAGAAGGACAGGGCGAAGAGACCCAGTACTTC. This codes for CASGEGQGEETQYF.

This clonotype came up many times. This chain joins TRBV4-3 and TRBJ1-3; 8 bases map to TRBD1. The CDR3 contains 15 residues. Germline V gives CDR1 LGHNA, CDR2 YSLEER. Trimming took 4 bases from V and 3 from J; bases not matched to a gene: 5. This chain's CDR3 is CASSPGQGGGNTIYF. CDR3 sequence (DNA): TGCGCCAGCAGCCCAGGACAGGGCGGTGGAAACACCATATATTTT.

This clonotype was counted between two and nine times. V and J are TRBV6-5 and TRBJ1-1; D is undetermined. V lost 0 bases, J lost 4 bases, and 6 bases lay in between. The CDR3 is made up of 13 amino acids. Germline lookup yields CDR1 MNHEY and CDR2 SVGAGI. CDR3 sequence reads: CASSYSIATEAFF. DNA of the CDR3: TGTGCCAGCAGTTACTCTATTGCCACTGAAGCTTTCTTT.

On this clonotype: This may come from a read error, since a much larger clone is one base off. V and J are TRBV20-1 and TRBJ2-7; TRBD2 agrees at 16 bases. CDR1 and CDR2 (germline): DFQATT, SNEGSKA (reference sequence). This CDR3 comprises 16 residues. This CDR3 reads CSAREGTSGRAYERYF. The CDR3 nucleotides read TGCAGTGCTAGAGAAGGGACTAGCGGGAGGGCGTACGAGCGGTACTTC.

This clonotype was seen ten or more times. V is TRBV5-4 and J is TRBJ2-1; 12 bases fit TRBD2. In germline, CDR1 is SGHNT, CDR2 YYREEE (reference sequence). The CDR3 is 14 amino acids. With 4 bases clipped from V and 8 bases from J, the junction kept 4 bases outside the gene matches. The CDR3 DNA reads as TGTGCCAGCAGCCCGGGACTAGCGGGCCATGAGCAGTTCTTC. It encodes CASSPGLAGHEQFF.

The table lists this clonotype with many counts. The rearrangement joins TRBV27 to TRBJ2-7, with D hard to call. V was trimmed by 5 bases and J by 0 bases, leaving 8 bases between them. This CDR3 is 13 amino acids long. Germline CDR1 reads MNHEY; CDR2 reads SMNVEV (reference sequence). The CDR3 protein is CASSRGVSYEQYF. In DNA, the CDR3 is TGTGCCAGCAGTAGAGGAGTCTCCTACGAGCAGTACTTC.

V is TRBV4-1 and J is TRBJ2-5; tentatively, D is TRBD1 or TRBD2 (5 bases each). V was shortened by 6 bases and J by 1 base, with 15 bases between the two germline ends. CDR1 is MGHRA and CDR2 is YSYEKL in the germline V gene. This CDR3 comprises 15 residues. The CDR3 coding sequence is TGCGCCAGCAGGCAACCGGGACGGGGCCAAGAGACCCAGTACTTC. It specifies CASRQPGRGQETQYF.

This chain joins TRBV20-1 and TRBJ1-2, with unresolved D. Trimming pared 1 base from V and 8 bases from J, leaving 23 bases between. From germline, CDR1 is DFQATT and CDR2 SNEGSKA (reference sequence). The CDR3 is 16 residues long. CDR3 region: CSARVGPTDSRGGYTF. The CDR3 DNA is TGCAGTGCTAGAGTCGGTCCTACAGACTCCAGAGGGGGCTACACCTTC.

This clonotype came up many times. The chain has TRBV7-2 and TRBJ2-3; a possible D gene is TRBD2 (5 bases). The CDR3 contains 16 residues. CDR1 is SGHTA, CDR2 FQGNSA, per germline. V was trimmed by 6 bases and J by 4 bases, leaving 20 bases between them. In DNA form, the CDR3 reads TGTGCCAGCAGTGCAGAACCGGGATCCCACCCAGATACGCAGTATTTT. Translation gives CASSAEPGSHPDTQYF. Supplemented by reference TRBV7-2 and TRBJ2-3, the full variable domain reads GAGVSQSPSNKVTEKGKDVELRCDPISGHTALYWYRQSLGQGLEFLIYFQGNSAPDKSGLPSDRFSAERTGGSVSTLTIQRTQQEDSAVYLCASSAEPGSHPDTQYFGPGTRLTVL.

This clonotype was picked up a small number of times. This chain joins TRBV4-1 and TRBJ2-3; 7 bases map to TRBD2. With 1 base clipped from V and 1 base from J, the junction kept 5 bases outside the gene matches. Per germline, CDR1 MGHRA and CDR2 YSYEKL. The CDR3 sequence is 16 residues long. CDR3 residues: CASSQGVGGGTDTQYF. The CDR3 region has the DNA TGCGCCAGCAGCCAAGGAGTGGGAGGGGGCACAGATACGCAGTATTTT.

This clonotype occurred a few times. The gene calls are TRBV27 and TRBJ2-5, with D perhaps matching TRBD1 (5 bases). From germline, CDR1 is MNHEY and CDR2 SMNVEV (reference sequence). Trimming pared 1 base from V and 5 bases from J, leaving 8 bases between. The CDR3 contains 13 residues. Written as DNA, the CDR3 is TGTGCCAGCAGTTTATTAGGGGCGGAGACCCAGTACTTC. Translated, it gives CASSLLGAETQYF.

This clonotype was seen repeatedly, ten times or more. V is TRBV2 and J is TRBJ2-7; D not certain. The CDR3 has 13 amino acids. V lost 8 bases and J lost 9, with 20 bases in between. From germline, CDR1 is SNHLY and CDR2 FYNNEI. CDR3 loop: CASLDLVLSVQYF. CDR3 coding DNA: TGTGCCAGCCTGGACCTGGTTCTCTCCGTGCAGTACTTC.

This rearrangement joins TRBV4-3 to TRBJ2-1; no firm D call. Germline V gene sequence: CDR1 LGHNA, CDR2 YSLEER. The V end lost 0 bases, the J end lost 0 bases, and 12 bases lay between the germline ends. The CDR3 length is 17 residues. The CDR3 DNA sequence: TGCGCCAGCAGCCAAGATCCCGCACAGTCCTCCTACAATGAGCAGTTCTTC. It encodes CASSQDPAQSSYNEQFF.

The sample holds one count of this clonotype. This may stem from a read error, because a much larger clone lies one nucleotide away. The rearrangement uses TRBV12-3 or TRBV12-4 and TRBJ2-7; no definite D call. Deletions cut 8 bases from V and 7 bases from J, with 15 bases between. This CDR3 has 12 residues. CDR3 region: CASSPEWREQYF. The CDR3 nucleotides read TGTGCCAGCTCTCCCGAGTGGCGGGAGCAGTACTTC.

The V and J genes are TRBV7-9 and TRBJ2-5; TRBD2 agrees at 11 bases. With 4 bases clipped from V and 5 bases from J, the junction kept 9 bases outside the gene matches. The CDR3 covers 16 residues. Germline CDR1 reads SEHNR; CDR2 reads FQNEAQ (reference sequence). DNA for the CDR3: TGTGCCAGCAGCTCCAGACTAGCGGGACCGGATGAGACCCAGTACTTC. It yields the protein CASSSRLAGPDETQYF.

This clonotype was picked up a small number of times. V and J are TRBV5-6 and TRBJ2-7, with a weak D call TRBD2 (5 bases). The length of the CDR3 is 14 residues. V was pared by 1 base and J by 2 bases, with 10 bases between. The germline V gene encodes CDR1 SGHDT and CDR2 YYEEEE. CDR3 residues: CASSLTSGAYEQYF. In DNA, the CDR3 is TGTGCCAGCAGCTTGACGAGCGGAGCCTACGAGCAGTACTTC.

At least ten counts were recorded for this clonotype. J is TRBJ2-3 and V is TRBV7-9; D call uncertain. V lost 5 bases, J lost 3 bases, and 6 bases lay in between. Germline assignment: CDR1 SEHNR and CDR2 FQNEAQ (reference sequence). This CDR3 region has 12 residues. Written as DNA, the CDR3 is TGTGCCAGCAGCCCCGCGACAGATACGCAGTATTTT. Translation gives CASSPATDTQYF.

The V and J genes are TRBV6-5 and TRBJ1-2, with TRBD1 matching over 10 bases. The V gene end was trimmed by 5 bases and the J gene end by 2 bases; junction bases not matched to a gene: 2. CDR1 and CDR2 (germline): MNHEY, SVGAGI. This CDR3 is 14 amino acids long. The CDR3 DNA reads TGTGCCAGCAGTCGGGGACAGGGGAACTATGGCTACACCTTC. As protein: CASSRGQGNYGYTF.

Concerning this clonotype itself: This may come from a read error, since a much larger clone is one base off. The chain recombines TRBV3-1 with TRBJ1-1, with 8 bases identical to TRBD1. The germline CDR1 and CDR2 sequences are LGHDT and YNNKEL (reference sequence). This CDR3 comprises 17 residues. CDR3 residues: CASSQDRGQGATTEALF. In DNA form, the CDR3 reads TGTGCCAGCAGCCAAGATCGGGGTCAGGGGGCGACCACTGAAGCTCTCTTT.

On this clonotype: A much larger clone lies a single base off, so this may be a read error. This chain uses TRBV5-1 with TRBJ2-5, with D tentatively TRBD2 (5 bases). Germline V gene data show CDR1 as SGHRS and CDR2 as YFSETQ. This CDR3 is built from 16 residues. CDR3 nucleotide sequence: TGCGCCGGCAGCTTCCCCCCTAGGGAGATCCAAGAGACCCAGTACTTC. Amino acids: CAGSFPPREIQETQYF.

This clonotype has a single count. A much larger clone lies a single base off, so this may be a read error. This chain connects TRBV6-5 to TRBJ2-3; 7 nucleotides match TRBD1. The CDR3 is 12 amino acids. The germline gives CDR1 MNHEY, CDR2 SVGAGI. In DNA, the CDR3 is TGTGCCAGCGGTTACTCGGGGACAGTGCAGTATTTT. It encodes CASGYSGTVQYF.

This clonotype was detected a few times. This may come from a read error, since a much larger clone is one base off. The V and J genes are TRBV29-1 and TRBJ1-4; D unresolved. The germline V gene has CDR1 SQVTM and CDR2 ANQGSEA. This CDR3 spans 11 amino acids. CDR3 DNA: TGCGGCGCACCAGTGGCAGAAAAACTGTTTTTT. Residues: CGAPVAEKLFF.

This clonotype was counted at least ten times. This chain joins TRBV7-9 and TRBJ1-1; unclear D gene. Trimming pared 10 bases from V and 1 base from J, leaving 10 bases between. Germline V gene sequence: CDR1 SEHNR, CDR2 FQNEAQ (reference sequence). CDR3 length: 12 amino acids. CDR3 in DNA: TGTGCCATCCCACTGAGGAACACTGAAGCTTTCTTT. Translating gives CAIPLRNTEAFF.

This clonotype showed up many times. The chain has TRBV4-1 and TRBJ1-1; 9 positions agree with TRBD1. The CDR3 is 15 residues long. Germline loops: CDR1 MGHRA, CDR2 YSYEKL. With V trimmed by 4 bases and J by 1 base, 4 bases remained unmatched. CDR3 bases: TGCGCCAGCAGCCCAGGGACAGGGACGAACACTGAAGCTTTCTTT. Translation: CASSPGTGTNTEAFF.

About this clonotype itself: The junction differs from germline at one of its ends, possibly a read error. The V call is TRBV7-9, the J call TRBJ2-3, with D possibly TRBD2 on 6 matching bases. Germline V gene lookup returns CDR1 SEHNR and CDR2 FQNEAQ (reference sequence). The CDR3 is 15 residues long. DNA of the CDR3: TGTGCCAGTAGTTCCTTCGGAGGGCCCACAGCTACGCAGTATTTT. This gives the protein CASSSFGGPTATQYF.

This clonotype showed up just a few times. The chain combines TRBV5-1 with TRBJ1-1; D possibly corresponds to TRBD1 (5 bases). Trimming took off 1 base at V and 5 bases at J, with 12 bases between the two ends. This CDR3 is built from 14 residues. Germline V gene data show CDR1 as SGHRS and CDR2 as YFSETQ. The CDR3 loop reads CASSLTGDPTEAFF. DNA of the CDR3: TGCGCCAGCAGCTTGACAGGAGATCCGACTGAAGCTTTCTTT. The full variable domain, rest sourced from reference TRBV5-1 and TRBJ1-1, is KAGVTQTPRYLIKTRGQQVTLSCSPISGHRSVSWYQQTPGQGLQFLFEYFSETQRNKGNFPGRFSGRQFSNSRSEMNVSTLELGDSALYLCASSLTGDPTEAFFGQGTRLTVV.

This clonotype was recorded a few times. The chain combines TRBV9 with TRBJ2-1; the match to TRBD2 covers 9 bases. The CDR3 runs to 16 residues. Trimming removed 0 bases from V and 10 bases from J; junction bases left unmatched: 11. Germline CDR1 reads SGDLS; CDR2 reads YYNGEE. CDR3 bases: TGTGCCAGCAGCGTAGCTACAGGGCTAGCGGGAAGGGAGCAGTTCTTC. This gives the protein CASSVATGLAGREQFF.

This clonotype occurred a few times. This chain joins TRBV5-5 and TRBJ2-3; 8 bases match TRBD2. Germline lookup yields CDR1 SGHKS and CDR2 YYEKEE (reference sequence). Trimming at V came to 6 bases and at J to 2 bases, leaving 17 bases not matched to a gene. This CDR3 contains 18 residues. As DNA, the CDR3 is TGTGCCAGCACCCTAGGGCCCTATCCAGCGGGGGACACAGATACGCAGTATTTT. Its protein is CASTLGPYPAGDTDTQYF.